This TCR beta chain appears in the sequencing data of a study of glioma-infiltrating T cells after dendritic cell vaccination. As for the study in general: Autologous tumor lysate-pulsed dendritic cell vaccination was given between about 2003 and 2013.

Time point given: after dendritic cell vaccination, including at tumor progression/relapse. The immunoSEQ assay amplified TCRB CDR3 from up to roughly 2 ug DNA. TCRdb's table, derived via immunoSEQ multiplex PCR, lists solely in-frame clones and lacks some. The sample lists more than 45,000 clones, about four fifths seen once, with around a sixth in the top ten. Germline-derived CDR1 and CDR2 are SGHAT and FQNNGV. The CDR3 is 17 residues long. V shed 0 bases and J 2 bases; nucleotides not matched to a gene: 8. This receptor was identified in a human donor with glioblastoma. The rearrangement links TRBV11-2 to TRBJ2-7; 9 bases match TRBD2. The sequenced sample was blood, obtained after dendritic cell vaccination. The CDR3 DNA follows: TGTGCCAGCAGCTTAGATAGCATAGCGGGGGTCCCCTACGAGCAGTACTTC. Translated, it gives CASSLDSIAGVPYEQYF.